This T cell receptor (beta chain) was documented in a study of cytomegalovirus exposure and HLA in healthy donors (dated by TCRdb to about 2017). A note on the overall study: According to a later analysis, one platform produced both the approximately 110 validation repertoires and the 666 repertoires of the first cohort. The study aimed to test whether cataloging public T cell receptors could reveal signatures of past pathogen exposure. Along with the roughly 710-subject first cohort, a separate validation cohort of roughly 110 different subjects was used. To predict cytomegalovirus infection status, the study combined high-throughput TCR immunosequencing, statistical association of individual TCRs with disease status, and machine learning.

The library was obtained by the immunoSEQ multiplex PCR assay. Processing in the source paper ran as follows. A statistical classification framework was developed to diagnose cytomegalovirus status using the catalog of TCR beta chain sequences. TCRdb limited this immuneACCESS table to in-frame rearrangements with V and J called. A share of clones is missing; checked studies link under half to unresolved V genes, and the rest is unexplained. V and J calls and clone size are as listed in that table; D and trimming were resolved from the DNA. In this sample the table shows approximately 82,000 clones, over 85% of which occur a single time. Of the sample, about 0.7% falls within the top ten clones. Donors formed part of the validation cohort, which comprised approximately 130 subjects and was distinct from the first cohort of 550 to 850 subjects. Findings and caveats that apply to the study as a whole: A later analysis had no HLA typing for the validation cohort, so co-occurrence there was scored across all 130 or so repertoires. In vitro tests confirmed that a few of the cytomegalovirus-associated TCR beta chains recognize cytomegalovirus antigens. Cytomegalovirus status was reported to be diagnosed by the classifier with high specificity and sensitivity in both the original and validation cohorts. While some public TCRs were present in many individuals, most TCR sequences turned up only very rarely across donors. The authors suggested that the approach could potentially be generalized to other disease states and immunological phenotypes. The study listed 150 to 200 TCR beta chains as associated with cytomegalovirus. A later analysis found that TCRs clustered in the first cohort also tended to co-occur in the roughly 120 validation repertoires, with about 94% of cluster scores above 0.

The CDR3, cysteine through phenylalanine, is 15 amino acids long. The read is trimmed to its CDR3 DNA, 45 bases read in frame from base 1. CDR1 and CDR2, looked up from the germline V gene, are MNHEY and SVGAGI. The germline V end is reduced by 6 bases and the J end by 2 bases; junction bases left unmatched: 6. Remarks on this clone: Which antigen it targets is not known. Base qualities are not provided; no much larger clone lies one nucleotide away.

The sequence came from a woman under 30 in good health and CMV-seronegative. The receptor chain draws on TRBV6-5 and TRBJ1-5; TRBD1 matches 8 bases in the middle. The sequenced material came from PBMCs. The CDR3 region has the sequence CASRADRVGNQPQHF. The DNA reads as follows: TGTGCCAGCAGAGCGGACAGGGTGGGCAATCAGCCCCAGCATTTT.